Sequencing of this TCR beta chain was carried out in a study of cytomegalovirus exposure and HLA in healthy donors. PCR employed 60 Vbeta and 13 Jbeta primers. Produced via immunoSEQ multiplex PCR; TCRdb's table is partial and in-frame only. The table has tens of thousands of clones, 60% to 85% seen once. The CDR3 is 17 amino acids. Germline CDR1 MGHRA, CDR2 YSYEKL. The J segment lost 5 bases and the V segment lost 4 bases, leaving 15 bases of the junction unmatched. This receptor was taken from a man aged 65 to 85 in good health and CMV-seronegative. The chain links TRBV4-1 to TRBJ2-3, with 7 bases that match TRBD2. Sample: PBMCs. CDR3 coding DNA: TGCGCCAGCAGCCGGGGGGGTGTCGTCAGGAGGGGAGATACGCAGTATTTT. Residues: CASSRGGVVRRGDTQYF.